This T cell receptor (beta chain) was observed in a study of post-analysis software for immune sequencing data (dated by TCRdb to about 2015). For the wider study: Recorded disease courses included relapsing-remitting, secondary progressive and progressive-relapsing multiple sclerosis, with some patients lacking subtype annotation. A subset of samples was prepared in parallel using single-end sample barcoding, then pooled and co-amplified after Illumina adapter ligation. The patient repertoires were set against eleven to twelve previously published healthy control repertoires from donors whose ages ranged from roughly 6 to 27 years. The study at large found these results: The multiple sclerosis patient group was slightly younger than the control group. Strong co-clustering of samples prepared in the same batch was shown by direct clustering with F measure, prompting a batch-effect correction. Compared with controls, multiple sclerosis patients had significantly lower normalized Chao1 diversity, a finding suggesting substantial peripheral T-cell clonal expansion. Four to six TRBV segments, including TRBV5-6, TRBV5-1 and TRBV20-1, were significantly more frequent in patients than controls.

To demonstrate the VDJtools post-analysis software, the study profiled TCR beta repertoires from the peripheral blood of around 13 young patients with multiple sclerosis. The multiple sclerosis patients were children and adolescents ranging in age from roughly 6 to 15 years. Including the terminal cysteine and phenylalanine, the CDR3 comprises 17 residues. Just the 51-base CDR3 DNA is kept, in frame starting at base 1. Sequences SGHKS (CDR1) and YYEKEE (CDR2) are obtained from the germline V gene (reference sequence). V has 6 bases trimmed and J has 5 bases trimmed; junction bases matching no gene number 15. This clonotype was detected a few times. Its antigen is unknown. No base qualities exist here, and no much larger clone lies one base off it. The method behind the library was PCR. The sample was run on an Illumina HiSeq 2500. To reduce PCR and sequencing biases, unique molecular identifiers were built into the TCR beta cDNA libraries. Per 1 to 10 million input T cells, some 500,000 cDNA molecules were obtained, such that each molecule approximated one T cell. The same protocol used for the earlier healthy control dataset was applied to prepare and sequence the patient libraries. Samples belonging to the same batch were prepared together, multiplexed and sequenced on a shared HiSeq lane. The authors processed their data as follows. MIGEC handled the raw barcoded reads, throwing out single-read molecular identifier groups before consensus assembly and CDR3 extraction. VDJtools was used for post-analysis of the clonotype tables, and diversity was normalized by down-sampling every dataset to the size of the smallest sample. In repertoire overlap clustering, CDR3 amino acid sequences, but not nucleotide sequences, were matched to correct batch-related cross-sample contamination. TCRdb reworked the public reads: Q25 trimming with fastp, MiXCR clone assembly, productive beta chains retained. Rows with a matching CDR3 protein are joined into one entry that keeps the most common DNA and genes. The V and J calls here are based on TCRdb, not the publication. This sample is represented by almost 700,000 distinct CDR3 sequences; approximately 59% of them were singletons. About 11% of the sample goes to the ten largest clones.

The sample comprised blood. Rearrangement joined TRBV5-5 to TRBJ2-3, with TRBD1 identical over 10 junction bases. The TCR was taken from a girl aged 2 to 9 with multiple sclerosis. The DNA is as follows: TGTGCCAGCACCGTGCCCGACAGGGGGCTATCGGTAGATACGCAGTATTTT. Translated, this is CASTVPDRGLSVDTQYF.